Each of the 7 T cell receptor beta chains below was sequenced from the same sample in a study of graft-versus-host responses after intestinal transplantation. TCRdb's copy holds only in-frame clones and misses some; the assay was immunoSEQ multiplex PCR. The sample lists about 110,000 clones; roughly 92% were seen once. Their recognized antigens are unknown. Specimen: unstimulated CD4+ T cells sorted from spleen or lymph node cells, collected before transplant. These receptors were collected from a human donor who was the organ donor for an intestinal transplant.

This chain uses TRBV7-6 with TRBJ2-7; no clear D. Germline lookup yields CDR1 SGHVS and CDR2 FNYEAQ. Trimming stripped 5 bases from V and 6 bases from J, with 14 bases between. The CDR3 is 13 residues long. CDR3 bases: TGTGCCAGCAGCCGAACAGAGCTGGGCGAGCAGTACTTC. Its translation: CASSRTELGEQYF.

The chain carries TRBV7-2 and TRBJ2-1, with D hard to call. The V gene's germline CDR1 is SGHTA and CDR2 FQGNSA. This CDR3 is 12 amino acids long. V shed 1 base and J shed 7 bases, with 5 bases lying between them. The CDR3 DNA is TGTGCCAGCAGCTTAGACTTGAATGAGCAGTTCTTC. Amino acid sequence: CASSLDLNEQFF.

The J gene is TRBJ1-2, the V gene TRBV29-1, with D maybe TRBD1 (6 bases). Germline CDR1 and CDR2: SQVTM and ANQGSEA. Between the trimmed V and J ends, which lost 6 bases and 7 bases, there was a span of 12 bases. The CDR3 runs 11 residues. CDR3 bases: TGCAGCGTCGACAGGACGTCTGGCTACACCTTC. Encoded protein: CSVDRTSGYTF.

The chain has TRBV6-5 and TRBJ2-7, with D hard to call. Trimming removed 6 bases from V and 2 bases from J, with 8 bases in between. This CDR3 has 12 amino acids. Germline CDR1 MNHEY, CDR2 SVGAGI. CDR3 bases: TGTGCCAGCAGCCGAGATCCCTACGAGCAGTACTTC. Encoded protein: CASSRDPYEQYF.

This chain connects TRBV4-2 to TRBJ2-4, with 10 bases fitting TRBD1. Germline V CDR1 and CDR2: LGHNA, YNFKEQ. There are 19 residues in the CDR3. With 0 bases clipped from V and 0 bases from J, the junction kept 8 bases outside the gene matches. The CDR3 loop reads CASSQERGTGAIAKNIQYF. The DNA of the CDR3 is TGTGCCAGCAGCCAAGAGAGGGGGACAGGGGCCATAGCCAAAAACATTCAGTACTTC.

The CDR3 here is CASSPGLAGQETQYF. DNA for the CDR3: TGCGCCAGCAGCCCCGGACTAGCGGGGCAAGAGACCCAGTACTTC. The gene calls are TRBV5-1 and TRBJ2-5, with TRBD2 identical over 12 bases. The CDR3 contains 15 residues. V was clipped by 4 bases and J by 2 bases; unmatched bases: 3. The germline gives CDR1 SGHRS, CDR2 YFSETQ.

The chain links TRBV29-1 to TRBJ2-7, with TRBD2 as a possible D gene (5 bases). This CDR3 region has 13 residues. The germline CDR1 and CDR2 sequences are SQVTM and ANQGSEA. V was shortened by 8 bases and J by 5 bases, with 19 bases between the two germline ends. CDR3 nucleotides: TGCAGCTTTACACTTGGAGGAGGTGACGAGCAGTACTTC. This encodes CSFTLGGGDEQYF.